Detailed here is one T cell receptor beta chain. Original processing notes: Reference gene primers were amplified, and this amplification served to estimate nucleated cell counts. TCRdb's copy holds only in-frame clones and misses some; the assay was immunoSEQ multiplex PCR. V, J and clone size were drawn from that table, and D and trimming were deduced from the DNA. The sample consists of 120,000 to 150,000 clones, roughly 80% of them appearing once. Germline-derived CDR1 and CDR2 are SQVTM and ANQGSEA. The ends were cut back, 7 bases at V and 1 base at J, with 10 bases in the middle. The CDR3 sequence is 13 residues long. The sample comes from a study of blood T cell repertoires in COVID-19. The overall study: Samples representing acute and convalescent COVID-19 were sourced from the United States, Italy and Spain. The analysed material was cDNA or gDNA that came from T cells, B-cell-depleted T cells, or PBMCs.

Sequencing was performed on peripheral blood. This rearrangement joins TRBV29-1 to TRBJ2-2, with D uncertain. The origin of this receptor is a woman in her forties with active or convalescent COVID-19. CDR3 nucleotide sequence: TGCAGCGGGAAAGCGCTGAACACCGGGGAGCTGTTTTTT. Amino acid sequence: CSGKALNTGELFF.